The source of this T cell receptor beta chain is a study of radiation and T cells in renal cell carcinoma. The germline CDR1 and CDR2 sequences are SGHDT and YYEEEE. Trimming took 0 bases from V and 4 from J, leaving 7 bases between them. This CDR3 is built from 13 residues. Repertoires were generated with immunoSEQ multiplex PCR, while TCRdb's copy carries only in-frame clones and drops some. The sample has fewer than 150,000 clones; approximately 90% are singletons. Time point noted: blood 2 weeks post-SBRT. Treatment described: 15 Gy SBRT to primary tumor, nephrectomy 4 weeks later. The tumor was a clear cell renal cell carcinoma. This clone was recorded a few times.

The TCR sequence derives from a woman aged 70-85 years with renal cell carcinoma. Sample: blood, taken from a patient whose treatment included radiotherapy and nephrectomy. The chain links TRBV5-6 to TRBJ2-5; a weak D match, TRBD1 (5 bases). The CDR3: CASSLDRRETQYF. DNA of the CDR3: TGTGCCAGCAGCTTGGACAGGCGAGAGACCCAGTACTTC.